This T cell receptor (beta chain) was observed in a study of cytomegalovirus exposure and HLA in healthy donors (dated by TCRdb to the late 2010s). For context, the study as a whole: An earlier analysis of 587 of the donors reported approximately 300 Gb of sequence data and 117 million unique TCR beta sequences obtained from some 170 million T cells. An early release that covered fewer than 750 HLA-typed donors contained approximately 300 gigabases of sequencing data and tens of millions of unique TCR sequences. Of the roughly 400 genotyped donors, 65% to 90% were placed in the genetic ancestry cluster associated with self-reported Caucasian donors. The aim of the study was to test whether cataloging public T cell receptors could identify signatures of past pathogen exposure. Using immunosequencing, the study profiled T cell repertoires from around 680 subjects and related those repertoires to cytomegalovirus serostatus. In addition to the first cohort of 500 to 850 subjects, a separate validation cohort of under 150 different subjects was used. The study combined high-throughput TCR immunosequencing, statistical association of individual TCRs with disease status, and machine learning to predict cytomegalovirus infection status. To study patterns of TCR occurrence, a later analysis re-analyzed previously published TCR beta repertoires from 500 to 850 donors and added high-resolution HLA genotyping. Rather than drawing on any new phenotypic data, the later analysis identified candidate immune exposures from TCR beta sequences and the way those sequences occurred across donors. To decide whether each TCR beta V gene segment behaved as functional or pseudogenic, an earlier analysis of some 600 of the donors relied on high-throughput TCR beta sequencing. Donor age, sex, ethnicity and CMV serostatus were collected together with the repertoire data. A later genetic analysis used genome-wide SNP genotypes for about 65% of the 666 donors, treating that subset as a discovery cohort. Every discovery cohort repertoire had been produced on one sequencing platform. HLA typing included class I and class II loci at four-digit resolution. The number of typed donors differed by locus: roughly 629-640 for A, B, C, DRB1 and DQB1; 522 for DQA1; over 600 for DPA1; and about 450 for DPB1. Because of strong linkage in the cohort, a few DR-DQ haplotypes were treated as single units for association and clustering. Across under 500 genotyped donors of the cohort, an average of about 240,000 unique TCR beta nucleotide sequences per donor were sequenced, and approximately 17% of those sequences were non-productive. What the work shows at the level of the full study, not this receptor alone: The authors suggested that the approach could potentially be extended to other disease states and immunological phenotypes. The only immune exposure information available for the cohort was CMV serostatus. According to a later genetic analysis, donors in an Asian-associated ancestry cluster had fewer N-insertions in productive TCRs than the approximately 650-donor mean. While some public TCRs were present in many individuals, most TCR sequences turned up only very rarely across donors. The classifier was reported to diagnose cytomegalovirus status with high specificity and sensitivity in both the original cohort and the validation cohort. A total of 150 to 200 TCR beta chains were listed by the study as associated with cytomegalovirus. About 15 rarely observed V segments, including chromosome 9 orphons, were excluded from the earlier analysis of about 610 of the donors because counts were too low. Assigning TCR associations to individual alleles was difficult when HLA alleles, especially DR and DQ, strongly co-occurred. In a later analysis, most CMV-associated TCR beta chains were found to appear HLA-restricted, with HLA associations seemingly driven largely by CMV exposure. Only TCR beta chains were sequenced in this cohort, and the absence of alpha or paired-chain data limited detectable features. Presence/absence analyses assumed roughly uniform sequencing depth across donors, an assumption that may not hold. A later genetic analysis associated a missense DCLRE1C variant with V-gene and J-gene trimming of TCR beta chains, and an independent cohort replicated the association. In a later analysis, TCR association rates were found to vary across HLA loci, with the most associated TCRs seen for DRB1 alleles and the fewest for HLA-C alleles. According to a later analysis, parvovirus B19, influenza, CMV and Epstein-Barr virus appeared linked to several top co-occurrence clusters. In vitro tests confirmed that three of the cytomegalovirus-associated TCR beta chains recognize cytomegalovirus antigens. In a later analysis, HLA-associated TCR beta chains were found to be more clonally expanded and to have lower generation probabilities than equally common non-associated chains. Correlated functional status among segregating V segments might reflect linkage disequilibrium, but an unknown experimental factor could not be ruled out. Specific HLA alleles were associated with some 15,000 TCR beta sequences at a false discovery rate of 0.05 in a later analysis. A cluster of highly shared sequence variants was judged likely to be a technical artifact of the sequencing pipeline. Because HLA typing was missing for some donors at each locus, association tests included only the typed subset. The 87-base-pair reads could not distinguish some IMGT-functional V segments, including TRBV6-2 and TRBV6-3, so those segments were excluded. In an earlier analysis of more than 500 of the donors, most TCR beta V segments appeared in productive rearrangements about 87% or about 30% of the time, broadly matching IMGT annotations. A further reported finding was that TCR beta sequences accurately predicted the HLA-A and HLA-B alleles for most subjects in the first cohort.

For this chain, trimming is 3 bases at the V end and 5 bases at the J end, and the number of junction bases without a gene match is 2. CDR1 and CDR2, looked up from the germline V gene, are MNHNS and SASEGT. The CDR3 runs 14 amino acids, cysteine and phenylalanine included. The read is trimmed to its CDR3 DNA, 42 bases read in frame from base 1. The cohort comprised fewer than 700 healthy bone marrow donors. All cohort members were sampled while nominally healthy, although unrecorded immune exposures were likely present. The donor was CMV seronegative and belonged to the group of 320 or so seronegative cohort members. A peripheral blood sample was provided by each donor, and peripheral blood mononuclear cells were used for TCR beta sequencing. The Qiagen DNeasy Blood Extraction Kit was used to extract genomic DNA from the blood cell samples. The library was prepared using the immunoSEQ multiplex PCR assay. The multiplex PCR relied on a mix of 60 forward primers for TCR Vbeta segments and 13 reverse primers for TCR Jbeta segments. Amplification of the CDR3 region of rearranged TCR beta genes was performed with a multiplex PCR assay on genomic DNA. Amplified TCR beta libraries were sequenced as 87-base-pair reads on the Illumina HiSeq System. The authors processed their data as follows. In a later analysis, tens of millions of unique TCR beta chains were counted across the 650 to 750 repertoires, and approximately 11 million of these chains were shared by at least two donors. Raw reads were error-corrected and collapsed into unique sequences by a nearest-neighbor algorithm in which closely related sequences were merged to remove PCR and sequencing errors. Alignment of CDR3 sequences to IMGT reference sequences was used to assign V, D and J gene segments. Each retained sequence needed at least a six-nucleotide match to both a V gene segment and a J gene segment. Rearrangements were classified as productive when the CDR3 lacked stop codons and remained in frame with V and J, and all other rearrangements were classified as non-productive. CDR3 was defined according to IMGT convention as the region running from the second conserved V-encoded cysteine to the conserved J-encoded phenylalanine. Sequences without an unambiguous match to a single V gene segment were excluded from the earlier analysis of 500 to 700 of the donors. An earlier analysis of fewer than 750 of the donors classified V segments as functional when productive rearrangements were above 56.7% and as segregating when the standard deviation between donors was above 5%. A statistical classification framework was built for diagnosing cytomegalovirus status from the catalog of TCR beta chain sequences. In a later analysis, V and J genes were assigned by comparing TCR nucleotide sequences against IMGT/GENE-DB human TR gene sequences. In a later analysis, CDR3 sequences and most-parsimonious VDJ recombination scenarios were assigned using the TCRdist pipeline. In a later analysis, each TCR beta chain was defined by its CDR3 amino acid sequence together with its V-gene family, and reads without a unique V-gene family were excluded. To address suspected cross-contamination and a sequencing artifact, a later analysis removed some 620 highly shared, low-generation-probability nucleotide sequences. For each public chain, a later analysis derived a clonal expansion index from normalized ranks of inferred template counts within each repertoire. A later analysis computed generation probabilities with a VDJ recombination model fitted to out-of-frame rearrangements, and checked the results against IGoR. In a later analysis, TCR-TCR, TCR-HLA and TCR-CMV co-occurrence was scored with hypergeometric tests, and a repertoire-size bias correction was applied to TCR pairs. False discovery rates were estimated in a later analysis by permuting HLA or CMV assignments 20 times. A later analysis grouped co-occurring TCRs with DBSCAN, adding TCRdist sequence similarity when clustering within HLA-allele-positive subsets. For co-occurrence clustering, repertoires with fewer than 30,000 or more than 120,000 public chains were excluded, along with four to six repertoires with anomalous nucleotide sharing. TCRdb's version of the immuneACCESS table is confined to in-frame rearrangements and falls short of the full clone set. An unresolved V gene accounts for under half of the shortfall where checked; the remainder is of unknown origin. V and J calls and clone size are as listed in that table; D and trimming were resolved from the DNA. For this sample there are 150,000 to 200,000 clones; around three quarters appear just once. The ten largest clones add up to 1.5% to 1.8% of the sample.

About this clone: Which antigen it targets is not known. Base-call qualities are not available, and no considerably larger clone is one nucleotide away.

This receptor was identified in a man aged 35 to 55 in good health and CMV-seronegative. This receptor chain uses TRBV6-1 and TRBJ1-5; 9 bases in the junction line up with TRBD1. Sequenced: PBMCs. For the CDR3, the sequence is CASSEGTGYQPQHF. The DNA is TGTGCCAGCAGTGAGGGGACAGGGTATCAGCCCCAGCATTTT.